These 6 T cell receptor beta chains came from one sample sequenced in a study of shared clonotypes between healthy human individuals. The table came from immunoSEQ multiplex PCR; TCRdb's copy has only in-frame clones and leaves some out. This table has 2.3 million or so clones, 93% appearing once. The sequencing sample was made of naive CD4+ T cells from PBMCs. Subset specified: CD45RA+ positively selected. The receptors originated from a man younger than 35 in good health. Some clones in this sample may be carry-over from other donors' samples.

This clone has a single count. As DNA, the CDR3 is TGCGCCAGCAGTCTTGGGACTAGCGGGATCGAGACCCAGTACTTC. Translating it yields CASSLGTSGIETQYF. This chain uses TRBV4-1 with TRBJ2-5, with TRBD2 identical over 13 bases. This CDR3 has 15 residues. V lost 6 bases and J lost 5; bases outside the gene matches: 6. Germline CDR1 reads MGHRA; CDR2 reads YSYEKL.

This clone was seen more than once but under ten times. Other DNA sequences from this sample encode an identical CDR3 as well. The J gene is TRBJ1-5, the V gene TRBV2; D not resolved. The CDR3 extends over 12 amino acids. The germline V gene has CDR1 SNHLY and CDR2 FYNNEI. Trimming took 4 bases from V and 3 from J, leaving 4 bases between them. The CDR3 region is CASSGNNQPQHF. DNA of the CDR3: TGTGCCAGCAGTGGTAACAATCAGCCCCAGCATTTT.

The chain joins TRBV19 to TRBJ2-3; 8 bases line up with TRBD2. CDR1 is LNHDA, CDR2 SQIVND, per germline (reference sequence). The CDR3 has 13 amino acids. V lost 5 bases to trimming and J lost 10 bases; unmatched junction nucleotides: 8. CDR3 nucleotide sequence: TGTGCCAGTAGTCTCTCGGGGGGGTTGTCGCAGTATTTT. This translates into CASSLSGGLSQYF.

The chain uses TRBV25-1 and TRBJ2-5, with TRBD1 as a possible D gene (5 bases). The closer fit of TRBJ2-7 to the DNA end suggests the J call may be wrong. Germline V lookup: CDR1 MGHDK, CDR2 SYGVNS. This CDR3 comprises 13 residues. CDR3 amino acids: CASSDGRRGEQYF. As DNA, the CDR3 is TGTGCCAGCAGTGACGGAAGAAGGGGCGAGCAGTACTTC.

This chain joins TRBV5-1 and TRBJ1-1; D ambiguous. Between the trimmed V and J ends, which lost 0 bases and 5 bases, there was a span of 14 bases. This CDR3 spans 15 amino acids. Germline CDR1 is SGHRS and CDR2 is YFSETQ. The CDR3 bases are TGCGCCAGCAGCTTGGGAGTAGATGGGTCGACTGAAGCTTTCTTT. It translates to CASSLGVDGSTEAFF.

This clone was seen a single time. The V call is TRBV19, the J call TRBJ2-4; 9 nucleotides agree with TRBD1. This CDR3 is built from 15 residues. With 0 bases clipped from V and 4 bases from J, the junction kept 1 base outside the gene matches. Germline V lookup: CDR1 LNHDA, CDR2 SQIVND (reference sequence). DNA for the CDR3: TGTGCCAGTAGTATAGAGGGGACAGGGAAAAACATTCAGTACTTC. Translated: CASSIEGTGKNIQYF.